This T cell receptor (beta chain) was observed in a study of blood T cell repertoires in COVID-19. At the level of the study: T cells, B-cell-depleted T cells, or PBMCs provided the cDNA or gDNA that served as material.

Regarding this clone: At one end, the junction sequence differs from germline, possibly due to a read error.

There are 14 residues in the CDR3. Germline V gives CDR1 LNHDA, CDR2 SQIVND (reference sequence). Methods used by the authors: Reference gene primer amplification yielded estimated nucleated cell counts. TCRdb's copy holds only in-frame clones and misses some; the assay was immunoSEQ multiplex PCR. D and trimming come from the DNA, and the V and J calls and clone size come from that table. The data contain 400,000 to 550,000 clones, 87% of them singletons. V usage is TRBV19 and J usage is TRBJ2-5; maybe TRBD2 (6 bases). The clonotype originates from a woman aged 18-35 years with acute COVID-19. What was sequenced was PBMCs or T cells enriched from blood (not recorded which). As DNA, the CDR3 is TGTGCCAGCAGTAGATGGGCGGGACGAGAGACCCAGTACTTC. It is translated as CASSRWAGRETQYF. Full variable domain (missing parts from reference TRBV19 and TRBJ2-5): DGGITQSPKYLFRKEGQNVTLSCEQNLNHDAMYWYRQDPGQGLRLIYYSQIVNDFQKGDIAEGYSVSREKKESFPLTVTSAQKNPTAFYLCASSRWAGRETQYFGPGTRLLVL.